These 25 T cell receptor beta chains were all obtained from the same sample, sequenced in a study of STAT5B mutations in CD4+ large granular lymphocyte leukemia (dated by TCRdb to between 2021 and 2023). Library preparation was by the immunoSEQ multiplex PCR assay. This immuneACCESS table, as held by TCRdb, lists in-frame sequences with V and J called but not all clones. Of the missing ones, under half trace to an unresolved V gene in checked studies; the others have no known cause. This sample gives around 34,000 clones in total; around 85% of them show up just once. The ten biggest clones cover around 4.5% of the sample. Sequencing was performed on CD4+ T cells from blood buffy coats. The receptors were gathered from a human donor in good health.

The gene calls are TRBV27 and TRBJ2-5, with D tentatively TRBD1 (6 bases). CDR3 length equals 13 residues. V gave up 4 bases and J gave up 6 bases, with 12 bases separating them. Germline CDR1 is MNHEY and CDR2 is SMNVEV (reference sequence). The CDR3 nucleotides are TGTGCCAGCAGTTCCAGGGGAAGAAAGACCCAGTACTTC. As protein: CASSSRGRKTQYF.

The chain has TRBV18 and TRBJ1-5; D unclear. The V and J ends lost 1 base and 0 bases respectively, with 7 bases between them. Germline values: CDR1 KGHSH, CDR2 LQKENI. CDR3 size: 15 residues. DNA of the CDR3: TGTGCCAGCTCACCACTGGGAAATAGCAATCAGCCCCAGCATTTT. Encoded protein: CASSPLGNSNQPQHF.

This chain uses TRBV5-1 with TRBJ2-2, with 15 positions matching TRBD2. V was pared by 5 bases and J by 5 bases, with 7 bases of the junction left unmatched. The germline gives CDR1 SGHRS, CDR2 YFSETQ. There are 17 residues in the CDR3. CDR3 sequence (DNA): TGCGCCAGCAGAAGGGGACTAGCGGGAGGCGGGACCGGGGAGCTGTTTTTT. Translating gives CASRRGLAGGGTGELFF.

CDR3 loop: CASSGTESQPQHF. CDR3 nucleotide sequence: TGTGCCAGCAGTGGGACAGAGTCTCAGCCCCAGCATTTT. V and J are TRBV2 and TRBJ1-5; D might be TRBD1 (6 bases). Germline V gives CDR1 SNHLY, CDR2 FYNNEI. V was cut by 4 bases and J by 6 bases, with 10 bases left in between. The CDR3 has 13 residues.

J is TRBJ2-7 and V is TRBV18, with a tentative D call TRBD1 (5 bases). Deletions cut 6 bases from V and 9 bases from J, with 42 bases between. The germline V gene has CDR1 KGHSH and CDR2 LQKENI. The CDR3 runs to 21 residues. The CDR3 sequence: CASSPEIGRRTTWATNFGQYF. DNA of the CDR3: TGTGCCAGCTCTCCAGAGATCGGACGTCGGACAACTTGGGCTACGAACTTTGGGCAGTACTTC. The full variable domain, its missing parts supplied by reference TRBV18 and TRBJ2-7, is NAGVMQNPRHLVRRRGQEARLRCSPMKGHSHVYWYRQLPEEGLKFMVYLQKENIIDESGMPKERFSAEFPKEGPSILRIQQVVRGDSAAYFCASSPEIGRRTTWATNFGQYFGPGTRLTVT.

The chain combines TRBV7-2 with TRBJ1-4; possibly TRBD1 for D (6 bases). The CDR3 has 15 amino acids. In germline, CDR1 is SGHTA, CDR2 FQGNSA. V was cut by 4 bases and J by 0 bases, with 9 bases left in between. DNA of the CDR3: TGTGCCAGCAGCTGGAGGACAGCAACTAATGAAAAACTGTTTTTT. Translated: CASSWRTATNEKLFF.

This clone has a single count. The chain is built from TRBV2 and TRBJ1-2; possibly TRBD1 for D (6 bases). Germline CDR1 reads SNHLY; CDR2 reads FYNNEI. V gave up 3 bases and J gave up 5 bases, with 16 bases separating them. The CDR3 extends over 15 amino acids. For the CDR3, the DNA is TGTGCCAGCAGTGAGGCGGGCAGGGGAAAGTATGGCTACACCTTC. Protein sequence: CASSEAGRGKYGYTF.

This chain connects TRBV29-1 to TRBJ2-2, with TRBD2 matching over 14 bases. V shed 7 bases, J shed 7 bases, and the junction held 8 bases outside the gene matches. There are 15 residues in the CDR3. Looked up from germline, CDR1 is SQVTM and CDR2 is ANQGSEA. CDR3 bases: TGCAGCGCTGTGGGACTAGCGGGAGAAGTCGGGGAGCTGTTTTTT. This gives the protein CSAVGLAGEVGELFF.

This clone was detected once. The V and J genes are TRBV18 and TRBJ2-5; either TRBD1 or TRBD2 may fit D (5 bases each). The CDR3 is 13 residues long. Trimming pared 1 base from V and 4 bases from J, leaving 7 bases between. Looked up from germline, CDR1 is KGHSH and CDR2 is LQKENI. CDR3 in DNA: TGTGCCAGCTCACCACAGGGACCAGAGACCCAGTACTTC. Amino acids: CASSPQGPETQYF. Looking up the rest from reference TRBV18 and TRBJ2-5 gives the full variable domain: NAGVMQNPRHLVRRRGQEARLRCSPMKGHSHVYWYRQLPEEGLKFMVYLQKENIIDESGMPKERFSAEFPKEGPSILRIQQVVRGDSAAYFCASSPQGPETQYFGPGTRLLVL.

The chain carries TRBV5-1 and TRBJ1-1, with D unresolved. CDR1 and CDR2 (germline): SGHRS, YFSETQ. The CDR3 runs to 13 residues. The ends were cut back, 2 bases at V and 3 bases at J, with 8 bases in the middle. The CDR3 reads CASSFYGDTEAFF. As DNA, the CDR3 is TGCGCCAGCAGCTTTTATGGGGACACTGAAGCTTTCTTT. Combining the CDR3 with reference TRBV5-1 and TRBJ1-1 gives the whole variable domain KAGVTQTPRYLIKTRGQQVTLSCSPISGHRSVSWYQQTPGQGLQFLFEYFSETQRNKGNFPGRFSGRQFSNSRSEMNVSTLELGDSALYLCASSFYGDTEAFFGQGTRLTVV.

The V gene is TRBV5-4, the J gene TRBJ2-3, with 13 bases lining up with TRBD2. V shed 3 bases and J 6 bases; nucleotides not matched to a gene: 4. From germline, CDR1 is SGHNT and CDR2 YYREEE (reference sequence). The CDR3 is 15 residues long. DNA for the CDR3: TGTGCCAGCAGCTCGGGACTAGCGGGAAAGGATACGCAGTATTTT. Translated: CASSSGLAGKDTQYF.

The J gene is TRBJ1-6, the V gene TRBV4-3, with 7 bases aligning to TRBD1. This CDR3 has 16 amino acids. Unmatched junction bases numbered 9, after V lost 3 bases and J lost 7 bases. CDR1 is LGHNA and CDR2 is YSLEER in the germline V gene. DNA of the CDR3: TGCGCCAGCAGCCATGACCGGGACAGCGCGAATTCACCCCTCCACTTT. This gives the protein CASSHDRDSANSPLHF.

The gene calls are TRBV5-1 and TRBJ2-3; D is undetermined. V lost 7 bases and J lost 0, with 6 bases in between. In germline, CDR1 is SGHRS, CDR2 YFSETQ. This CDR3 comprises 12 residues. The CDR3 loop reads CASAPSTDTQYF. CDR3 DNA: TGCGCCAGCGCTCCCAGCACAGATACGCAGTATTTT.

The V call is TRBV28, the J call TRBJ1-5; the D gene is possibly TRBD1 (5 bases). CDR1 and CDR2 (germline): MDHEN, SYDVKM. The CDR3 is made up of 15 amino acids. With 6 bases removed from V and 2 bases from J, the gap between germline ends came to 14 bases. The DNA of the CDR3 is TGTGCCAGCAGCCGCCGCGACAGACGCAATCAGCCCCAGCATTTT. The encoded protein is CASSRRDRRNQPQHF.

V gene TRBV28 combines with J gene TRBJ2-1; 9 nucleotides agree with TRBD2. Looked up from germline, CDR1 is MDHEN and CDR2 is SYDVKM. CDR3 length: 15 residues. V shed 3 bases and J 7 bases; nucleotides not matched to a gene: 7. Here the CDR3 DNA reads TGTGCCAGCAGTTTTAGCGGGAGTGGGCAGAATGAGCAGTTCTTC. This gives the protein CASSFSGSGQNEQFF.

This chain links TRBV18 with TRBJ2-7; TRBD1 matches at 8 bases. CDR1 and CDR2 (germline): KGHSH, LQKENI. After removal of 5 bases from V and 1 base from J, the junction contained 4 bases not matched to a gene. This CDR3 is built from 14 residues. The CDR3 loop reads CASSTRTGSYEQYF. CDR3 coding DNA: TGTGCCAGCTCAACGCGGACAGGGTCCTACGAGCAGTACTTC. Drawing the rest from reference TRBV18 and TRBJ2-7, the complete variable domain is NAGVMQNPRHLVRRRGQEARLRCSPMKGHSHVYWYRQLPEEGLKFMVYLQKENIIDESGMPKERFSAEFPKEGPSILRIQQVVRGDSAAYFCASSTRTGSYEQYFGPGTRLTVT.

The CDR3: CASTLRGNTGELFF. The DNA for the CDR3 is TGCGCCAGCACATTGCGGGGGAACACCGGGGAGCTGTTTTTT. The V call is TRBV5-1, the J call TRBJ2-2; D is perhaps TRBD2 (6 bases). Trimming took off 6 bases at V and 1 base at J, with 10 bases between the two ends. The CDR3 extends over 14 amino acids. In germline, CDR1 is SGHRS, CDR2 YFSETQ.

The chain couples TRBV7-9 to TRBJ2-1, with TRBD1 matching over 8 bases. CDR1 SEHNR and CDR2 FQNEAQ come from the germline V gene (reference sequence). This CDR3 has 15 amino acids. V was clipped by 2 bases and J by 6 bases; unmatched bases: 6. CDR3 bases: TGTGCCAGCAGCTTACCGGGACAGGAGGTCAATGAGCAGTTCTTC. It translates to CASSLPGQEVNEQFF.

The gene calls are TRBV7-8 and TRBJ2-7; TRBD2 matches 14 bases. The germline V gene encodes CDR1 SGHVS and CDR2 FQNEAQ. After removal of 0 bases from V and 4 bases from J, the junction contained 5 bases not matched to a gene. This CDR3 has 17 residues. The CDR3 spells CASSLAQGTSGRYEQYF. CDR3 sequence (DNA): TGTGCCAGCAGCTTAGCACAAGGGACTAGCGGGAGATACGAGCAGTACTTC.

The chain recombines TRBV4-1 with TRBJ1-4, with 10 positions matching TRBD1. V trimming: 4 bases; J trimming: 6 bases; junction bases outside the gene matches: 2. This CDR3 comprises 14 residues. Germline loops: CDR1 MGHRA, CDR2 YSYEKL. The CDR3 DNA is TGCGCCAGCAGCCGGACAGGGGGAGATGAAAAACTGTTTTTT. It yields the protein CASSRTGGDEKLFF.

The rearrangement joins TRBV27 to TRBJ1-5; perhaps TRBD1 as D (5 bases). Germline V gene sequence: CDR1 MNHEY, CDR2 SMNVEV (reference sequence). This CDR3 comprises 16 residues. The V and J ends lost 5 bases and 10 bases respectively, with 24 bases between them. The CDR3 loop is CASSPTTGLSISPQHF. In nucleotides, the CDR3 is TGTGCCAGCAGTCCGACAACAGGACTATCAATCAGCCCCCAGCATTTT.

This chain joins TRBV7-8 and TRBJ1-2; possibly TRBD1 for D (5 bases). Germline V gene lookup returns CDR1 SGHVS and CDR2 FQNEAQ. Trimming removed 1 base at V and 10 bases at J, with 7 bases between. The length of the CDR3 is 11 residues. This CDR3 is CASSLGGIYTF. CDR3 DNA sequence: TGTGCCAGCAGCTTAGGGGGGATCTACACCTTC.

The chain recombines TRBV30 with TRBJ2-3; no firm D call. Per germline, CDR1 GTSNPN and CDR2 SVGIG (reference sequence). The V gene lost 3 bases and the J gene lost 10 bases, with 17 bases spanning the gap. The CDR3 covers 13 residues. The CDR3 reads CAWRYGPGVAQYF. The CDR3 bases are TGTGCCTGGAGGTACGGACCTGGGGTTGCGCAGTATTTT.

This chain links TRBV19 with TRBJ2-6, with unresolved D. Trimming shortened V by 7 bases and J by 4 bases, and 14 bases separated the two germline ends. Germline assignment: CDR1 LNHDA and CDR2 SQIVND (reference sequence). The CDR3 covers 15 residues. DNA for the CDR3: TGTGCCAGTAAAATACGCGAGGCCGGGGCCAACGTCCTGACTTTC. This translates into CASKIREAGANVLTF.

The chain employs TRBV7-7 and TRBJ2-5, with 11 bases identical to TRBD2. TRBJ2-7 explains the end of the DNA better; the J call may be wrong. Germline CDR1 and CDR2: SSHAT and FNYEAQ (reference sequence). The CDR3 sequence is 14 residues long. CDR3 nucleotides: TGTGCCAGCAGCTTACTAGCGGGAGGTGACGAGCAGTACTTC. Translating it yields CASSLLAGGDEQYF.